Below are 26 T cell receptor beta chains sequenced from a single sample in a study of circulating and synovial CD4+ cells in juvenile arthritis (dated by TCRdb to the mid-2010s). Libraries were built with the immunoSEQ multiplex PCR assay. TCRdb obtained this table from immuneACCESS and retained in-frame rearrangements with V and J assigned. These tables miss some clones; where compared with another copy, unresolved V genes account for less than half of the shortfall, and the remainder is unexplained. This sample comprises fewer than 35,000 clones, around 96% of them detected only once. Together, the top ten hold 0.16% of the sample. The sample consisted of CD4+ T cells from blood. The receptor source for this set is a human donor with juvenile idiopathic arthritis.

The CDR3, as DNA: TGTGCCAGCGGACACCCCGACAGGGGAGCTAACTATGGCTACACCTTC. Its translation: CASGHPDRGANYGYTF. This chain links TRBV21-1 with TRBJ1-2; the table's TRBD1 call for D was not verified on the DNA. TRBV21-1 is a listed pseudogene. The CDR3 has 16 amino acids.

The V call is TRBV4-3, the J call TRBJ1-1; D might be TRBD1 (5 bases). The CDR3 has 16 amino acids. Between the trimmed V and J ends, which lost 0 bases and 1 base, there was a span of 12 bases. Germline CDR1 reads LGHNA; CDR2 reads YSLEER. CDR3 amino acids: CASSQDPPGWNTEAFF. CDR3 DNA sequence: TGCGCCAGCAGCCAAGATCCCCCAGGGTGGAACACTGAAGCTTTCTTT.

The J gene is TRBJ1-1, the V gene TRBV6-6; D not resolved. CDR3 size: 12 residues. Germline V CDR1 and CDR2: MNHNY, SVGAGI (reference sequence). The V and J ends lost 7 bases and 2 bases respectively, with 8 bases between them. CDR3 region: CASKAGNTEAFF. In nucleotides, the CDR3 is TGTGCCAGCAAGGCAGGTAACACTGAAGCTTTCTTT.

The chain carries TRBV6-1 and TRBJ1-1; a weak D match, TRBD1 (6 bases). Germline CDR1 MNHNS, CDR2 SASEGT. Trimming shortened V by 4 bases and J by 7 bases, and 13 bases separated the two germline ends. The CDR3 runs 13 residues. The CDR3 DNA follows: TGTGCCAGCAGTGTTGGGCAGGGGTTTGAAGCTTTCTTT. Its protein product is CASSVGQGFEAFF.

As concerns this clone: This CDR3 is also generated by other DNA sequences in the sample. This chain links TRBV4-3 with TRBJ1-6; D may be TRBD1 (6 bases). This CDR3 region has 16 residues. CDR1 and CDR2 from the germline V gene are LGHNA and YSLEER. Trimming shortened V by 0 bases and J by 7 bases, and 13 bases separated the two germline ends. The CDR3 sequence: CASSQDSTGINSPLHF. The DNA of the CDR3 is TGCGCCAGCAGCCAAGACTCAACAGGGATAAATTCACCCCTCCACTTT.

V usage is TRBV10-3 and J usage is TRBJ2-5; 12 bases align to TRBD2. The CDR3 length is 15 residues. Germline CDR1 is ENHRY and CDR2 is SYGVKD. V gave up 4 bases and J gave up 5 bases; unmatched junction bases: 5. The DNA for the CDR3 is TGTGCCATCAGTGCGGCTAGCGGGAGGGGTGAGACCCAGTACTTC. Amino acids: CAISAASGRGETQYF.

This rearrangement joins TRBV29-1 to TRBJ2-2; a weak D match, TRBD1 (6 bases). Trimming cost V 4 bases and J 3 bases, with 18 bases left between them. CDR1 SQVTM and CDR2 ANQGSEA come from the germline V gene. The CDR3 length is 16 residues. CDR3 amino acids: CSVGTRPGHDTGELFF. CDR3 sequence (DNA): TGCAGCGTTGGAACGAGACCGGGACACGACACCGGGGAGCTGTTTTTT.

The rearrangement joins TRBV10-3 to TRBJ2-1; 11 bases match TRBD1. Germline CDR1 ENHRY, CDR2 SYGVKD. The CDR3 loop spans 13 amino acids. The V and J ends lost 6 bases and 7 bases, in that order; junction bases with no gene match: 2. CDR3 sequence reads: CAISGTGGNEQFF. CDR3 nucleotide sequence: TGTGCCATCAGCGGGACAGGGGGGAATGAGCAGTTCTTC.

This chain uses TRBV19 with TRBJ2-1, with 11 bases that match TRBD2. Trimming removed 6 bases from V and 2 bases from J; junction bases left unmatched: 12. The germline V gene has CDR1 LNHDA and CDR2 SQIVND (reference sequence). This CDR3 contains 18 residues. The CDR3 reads CASRTSGDPKSPYNEQFF. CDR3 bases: TGTGCCAGTAGGACTAGCGGGGATCCCAAATCCCCCTACAATGAGCAGTTCTTC.

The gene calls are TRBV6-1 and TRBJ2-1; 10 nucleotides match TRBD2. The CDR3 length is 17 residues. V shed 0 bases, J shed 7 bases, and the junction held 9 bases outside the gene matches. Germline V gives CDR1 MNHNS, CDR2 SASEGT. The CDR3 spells CASSEASSSGRGNEQFF. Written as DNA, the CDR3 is TGTGCCAGCAGTGAAGCGTCGTCTAGCGGGAGAGGGAATGAGCAGTTCTTC.

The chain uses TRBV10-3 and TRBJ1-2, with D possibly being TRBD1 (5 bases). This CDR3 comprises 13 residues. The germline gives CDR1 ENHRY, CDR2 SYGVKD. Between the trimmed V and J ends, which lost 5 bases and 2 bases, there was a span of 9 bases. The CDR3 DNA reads TGTGCCATCAGTCAACAGGAGAACTATGGCTACACCTTC. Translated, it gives CAISQQENYGYTF.

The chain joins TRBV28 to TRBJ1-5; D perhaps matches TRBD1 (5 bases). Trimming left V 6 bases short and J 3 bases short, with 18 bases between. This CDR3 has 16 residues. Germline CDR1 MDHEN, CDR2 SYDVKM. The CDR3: CASRKTGFRDNQPQHF. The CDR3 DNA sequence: TGTGCCAGCAGAAAAACAGGTTTCAGGGACAATCAGCCCCAGCATTTT.

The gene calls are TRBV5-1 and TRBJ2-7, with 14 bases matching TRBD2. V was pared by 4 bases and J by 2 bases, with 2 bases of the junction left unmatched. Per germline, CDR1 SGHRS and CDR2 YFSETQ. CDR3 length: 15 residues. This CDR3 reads CASSRGLAGAYEQYF. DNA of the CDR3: TGCGCCAGCAGCAGGGGACTAGCGGGGGCCTACGAGCAGTACTTC.

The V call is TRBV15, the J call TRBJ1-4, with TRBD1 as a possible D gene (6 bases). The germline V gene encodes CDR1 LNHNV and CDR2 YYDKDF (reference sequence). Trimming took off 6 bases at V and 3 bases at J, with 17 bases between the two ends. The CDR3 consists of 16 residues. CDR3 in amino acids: CATRKNRDMSNEKLFF. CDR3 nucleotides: TGTGCCACCAGAAAAAACCGGGACATGTCTAATGAAAAACTGTTTTTT.

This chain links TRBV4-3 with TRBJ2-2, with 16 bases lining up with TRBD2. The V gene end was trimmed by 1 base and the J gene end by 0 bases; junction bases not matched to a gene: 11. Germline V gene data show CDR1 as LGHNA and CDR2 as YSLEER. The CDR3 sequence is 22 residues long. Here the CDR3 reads CASSQAGTSGGVSFANTGELFF. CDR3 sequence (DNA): TGCGCCAGCAGCCAAGCCGGGACTAGCGGGGGGGTCTCGTTCGCGAACACCGGGGAGCTGTTTTTT.

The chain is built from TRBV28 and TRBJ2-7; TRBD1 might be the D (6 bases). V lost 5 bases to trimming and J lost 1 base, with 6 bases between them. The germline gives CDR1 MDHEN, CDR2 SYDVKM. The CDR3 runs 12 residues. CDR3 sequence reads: CASSGQSYEQYF. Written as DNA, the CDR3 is TGTGCCAGCAGTGGACAGTCCTACGAGCAGTACTTC.

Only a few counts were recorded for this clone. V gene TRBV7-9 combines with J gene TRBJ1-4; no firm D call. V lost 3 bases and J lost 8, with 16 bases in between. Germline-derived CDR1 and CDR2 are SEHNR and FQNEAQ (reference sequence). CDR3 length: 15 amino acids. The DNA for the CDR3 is TGTGCCAGCAGCTTGGGCAGCCTGGCGGGGGAAAAACTGTTTTTT. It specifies CASSLGSLAGEKLFF. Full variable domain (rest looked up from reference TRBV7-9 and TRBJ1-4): DTGVSQNPRHKITKRGQNVTFRCDPISEHNRLYWYRQTLGQGPEFLTYFQNEAQLEKSRLLSDRFSAERPKGSFSTLEIQRTEQGDSAMYLCASSLGSLAGEKLFFGSGTQLSVL.

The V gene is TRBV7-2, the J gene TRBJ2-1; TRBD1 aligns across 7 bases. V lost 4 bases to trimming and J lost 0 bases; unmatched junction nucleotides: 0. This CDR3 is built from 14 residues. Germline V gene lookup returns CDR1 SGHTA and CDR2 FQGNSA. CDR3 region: CASSSGGSYNEQFF. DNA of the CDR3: TGTGCCAGCAGCTCAGGGGGCTCCTACAATGAGCAGTTCTTC.

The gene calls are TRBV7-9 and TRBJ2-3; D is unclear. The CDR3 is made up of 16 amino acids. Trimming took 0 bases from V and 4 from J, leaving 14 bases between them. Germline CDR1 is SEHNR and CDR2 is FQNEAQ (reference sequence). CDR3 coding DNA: TGTGCCAGCAGCTTAGCGCTTAGATTCAATCCAGATACGCAGTATTTT. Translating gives CASSLALRFNPDTQYF.

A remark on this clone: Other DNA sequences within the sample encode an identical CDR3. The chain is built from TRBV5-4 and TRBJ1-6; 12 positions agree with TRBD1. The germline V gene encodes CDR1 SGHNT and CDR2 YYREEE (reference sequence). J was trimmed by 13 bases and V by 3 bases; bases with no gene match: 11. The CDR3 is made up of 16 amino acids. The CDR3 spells CASSSPGTGGKSPLHF. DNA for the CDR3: TGTGCCAGCAGCTCACCCGGGACAGGGGGCAAATCCCCCCTCCACTTT. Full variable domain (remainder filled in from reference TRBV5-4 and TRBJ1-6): ETGVTQSPTHLIKTRGQQVTLRCSSQSGHNTVSWYQQALGQGPQFIFQYYREEENGRGNFPPRFSGLQFPNYSSELNVNALELDDSALYLCASSSPGTGGKSPLHFGNGTRLTVT.

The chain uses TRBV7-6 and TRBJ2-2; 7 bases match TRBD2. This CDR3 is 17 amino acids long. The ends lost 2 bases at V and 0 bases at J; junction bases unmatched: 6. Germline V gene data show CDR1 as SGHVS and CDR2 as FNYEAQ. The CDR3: CASSLTLADTNTGELFF. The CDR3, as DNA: TGTGCCAGCAGCTTAACCCTAGCGGATACGAACACCGGGGAGCTGTTTTTT. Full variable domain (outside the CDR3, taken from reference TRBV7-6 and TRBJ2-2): GAGVSQSPRYKVTKRGQDVALRCDPISGHVSLYWYRQALGQGPEFLTYFNYEAQQDKSGLPNDRFSAERPEGSISTLTIQRTEQRDSAMYRCASSLTLADTNTGELFFGEGSRLTVL.

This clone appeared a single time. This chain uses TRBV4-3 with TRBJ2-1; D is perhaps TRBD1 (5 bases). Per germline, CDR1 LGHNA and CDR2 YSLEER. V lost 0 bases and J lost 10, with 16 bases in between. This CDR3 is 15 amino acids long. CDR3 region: CASSQEWGDLGEQFF. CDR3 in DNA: TGCGCCAGCAGCCAAGAGTGGGGCGACTTGGGAGAGCAGTTCTTC.

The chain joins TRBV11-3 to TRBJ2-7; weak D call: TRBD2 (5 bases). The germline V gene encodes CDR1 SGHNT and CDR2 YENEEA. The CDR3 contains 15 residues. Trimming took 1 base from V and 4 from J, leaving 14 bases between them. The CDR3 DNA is TGTGCCAGCAGCTTAGGGAGCGGTGTAGGTTACGAGCAGTACTTC. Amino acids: CASSLGSGVGYEQYF. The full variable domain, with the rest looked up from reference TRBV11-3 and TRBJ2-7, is EAGVVQSPRYKIIEKKQPVAFWCNPISGHNTLYWYLQNLGQGPELLIRYENEEAVDDSQLPKDRFSAERLKGVDSTLKIQPAELGDSAVYLCASSLGSGVGYEQYFGPGTRLTVT.

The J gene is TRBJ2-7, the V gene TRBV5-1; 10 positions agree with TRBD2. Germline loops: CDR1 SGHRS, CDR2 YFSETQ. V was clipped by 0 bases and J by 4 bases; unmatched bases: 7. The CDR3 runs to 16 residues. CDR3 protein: CASSLAVASGGYEQYF. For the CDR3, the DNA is TGCGCCAGCAGCTTGGCGGTTGCTAGCGGGGGTTACGAGCAGTACTTC.

CDR3 nucleotides: TGTGCCAGCAGCCGAAGGGGCGGGGGCGCCGTAGATACGCAGTATTTT. Amino acid sequence: CASSRRGGGAVDTQYF. The J gene is TRBJ2-3, the V gene TRBV7-2, with a weak D call TRBD2 (7 bases). The CDR3 totals 16 residues. Germline CDR1 reads SGHTA; CDR2 reads FQGNSA. The ends were cut back, 5 bases at V and 5 bases at J, with 20 bases in the middle.

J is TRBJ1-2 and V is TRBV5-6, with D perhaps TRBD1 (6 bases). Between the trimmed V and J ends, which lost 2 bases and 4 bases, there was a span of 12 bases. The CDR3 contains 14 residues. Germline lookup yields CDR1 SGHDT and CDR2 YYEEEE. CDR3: CASSFQGPAYGYTF. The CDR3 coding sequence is TGTGCCAGCAGCTTTCAGGGGCCGGCCTATGGCTACACCTTC.